Described below is a single T cell receptor beta chain sequence and its context. This sample was taken from a study of shared clonotypes between healthy human individuals. On the study more broadly: Three plates each covered CD4 naive and memory; CD8 naive two, CD8 memory one.

CDR1 is SNHLY, CDR2 FYNNEI, per germline. The ends lost 6 bases at V and 6 bases at J; junction bases unmatched: 6. The CDR3 extends over 15 amino acids. Sequencing was performed with immunoSEQ multiplex PCR; in TCRdb, only in-frame clones are kept and a portion is missing. Counted here are over 2 million clones, 85% to 95% occurring once; the ten biggest clones make up under 0.15%. The chain couples TRBV2 to TRBJ2-4, with 12 bases lining up with TRBD2. The clonotype originates from a man aged 18-30 years in good health. The material sequenced was naive CD4+ T cells sorted from blood. The subset was: CD45RA+ positively selected. CDR3 in DNA: TGTGCCAGCAGGTCTAGCGGGGGGGCCGGAAACATTCAGTACTTC. Residues: CASRSSGGAGNIQYF.